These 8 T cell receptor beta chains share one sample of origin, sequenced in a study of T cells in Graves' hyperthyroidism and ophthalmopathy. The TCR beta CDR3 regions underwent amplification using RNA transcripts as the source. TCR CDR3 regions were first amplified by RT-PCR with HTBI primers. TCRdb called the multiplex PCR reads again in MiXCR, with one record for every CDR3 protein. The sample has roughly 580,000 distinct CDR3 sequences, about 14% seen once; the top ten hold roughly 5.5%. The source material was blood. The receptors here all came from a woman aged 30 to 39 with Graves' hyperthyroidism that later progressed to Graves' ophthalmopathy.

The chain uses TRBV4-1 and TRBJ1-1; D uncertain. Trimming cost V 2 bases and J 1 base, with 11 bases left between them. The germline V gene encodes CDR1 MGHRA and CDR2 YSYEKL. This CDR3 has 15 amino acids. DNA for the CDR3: TGCGCCAGCAGCCAACGGACGGCAAAGAACACTGAAGCTTTCTTT. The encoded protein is CASSQRTAKNTEAFF.

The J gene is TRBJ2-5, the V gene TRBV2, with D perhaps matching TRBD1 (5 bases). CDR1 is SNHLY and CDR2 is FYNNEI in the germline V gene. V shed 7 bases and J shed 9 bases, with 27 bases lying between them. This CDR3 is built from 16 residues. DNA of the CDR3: TGTGCCAGCAACCCCACCGTGGGTCAGGGCCAACCGGCCCAGTACTTC. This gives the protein CASNPTVGQGQPAQYF.

In nucleotides, the CDR3 is TGTGCCAGCTCAACCGGGACAGGGAATTCACCCCTCCACTTT. Residues: CASSTGTGNSPLHF. The chain is built from TRBV18 and TRBJ1-6; TRBD1 matches 9 bases. The trim removed 5 bases at V and 7 bases at J, leaving 3 bases unmatched. In germline, CDR1 is KGHSH, CDR2 LQKENI. The CDR3 spans 14 residues.

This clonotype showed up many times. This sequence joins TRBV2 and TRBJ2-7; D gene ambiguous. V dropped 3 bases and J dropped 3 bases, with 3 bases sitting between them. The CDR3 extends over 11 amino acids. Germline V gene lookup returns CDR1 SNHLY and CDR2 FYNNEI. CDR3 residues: CASSDHYEQYF. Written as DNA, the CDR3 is TGTGCCAGCAGTGACCACTACGAGCAGTACTTC.

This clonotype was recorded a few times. CDR3 region: CASSSTSVGGRGDTQYF. The CDR3 DNA is TGTGCCAGCAGCTCCACCAGTGTAGGCGGGAGGGGGGATACGCAGTATTTT. This chain joins TRBV11-2 and TRBJ2-3; 9 bases line up with TRBD2. Trimming at V came to 4 bases and at J to 6 bases, leaving 14 bases not matched to a gene. The germline gives CDR1 SGHAT, CDR2 FQNNGV. This CDR3 has 17 amino acids.

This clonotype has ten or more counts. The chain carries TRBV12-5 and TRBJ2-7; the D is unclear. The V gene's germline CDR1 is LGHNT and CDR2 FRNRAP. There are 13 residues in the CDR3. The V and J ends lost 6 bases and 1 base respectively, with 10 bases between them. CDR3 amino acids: CASGRLYSYEQYF. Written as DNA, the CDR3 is TGTGCTAGTGGCCGATTGTATTCCTACGAGCAGTACTTC.

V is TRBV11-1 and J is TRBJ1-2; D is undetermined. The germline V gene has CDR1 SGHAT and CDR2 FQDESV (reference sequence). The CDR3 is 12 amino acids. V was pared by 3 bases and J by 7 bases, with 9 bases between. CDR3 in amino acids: CASSLSGLGYTF. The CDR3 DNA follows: TGTGCCAGCAGCTTGAGTGGGCTTGGCTACACCTTC.

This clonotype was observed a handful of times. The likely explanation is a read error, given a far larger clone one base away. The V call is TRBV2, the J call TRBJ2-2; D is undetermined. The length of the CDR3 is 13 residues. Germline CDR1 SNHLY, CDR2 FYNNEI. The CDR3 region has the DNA TGTGCCAGCAGTGAGAGGCACACCGGAGAGCTGTTTTTT. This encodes CASSERHTGELFF.